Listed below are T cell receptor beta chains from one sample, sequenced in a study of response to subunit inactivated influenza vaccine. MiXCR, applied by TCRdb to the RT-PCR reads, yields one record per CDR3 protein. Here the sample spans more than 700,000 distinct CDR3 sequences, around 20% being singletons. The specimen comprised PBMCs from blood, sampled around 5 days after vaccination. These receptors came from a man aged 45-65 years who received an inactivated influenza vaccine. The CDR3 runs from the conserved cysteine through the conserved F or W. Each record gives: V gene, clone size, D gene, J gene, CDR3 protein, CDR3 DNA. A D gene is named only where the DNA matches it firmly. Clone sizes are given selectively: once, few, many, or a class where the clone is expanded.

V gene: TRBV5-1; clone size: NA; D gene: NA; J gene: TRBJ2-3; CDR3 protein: CASSLRASGDTQYF; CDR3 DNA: TGCGCCAGCAGCTTGAGGGCTTCCGGGGATACGCAGTATTTT
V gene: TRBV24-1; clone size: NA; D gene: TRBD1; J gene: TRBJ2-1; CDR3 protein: CATSDLPASGTAYNEQFF; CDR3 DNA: TGTGCCACCAGTGATTTGCCCGCGTCCGGGACAGCCTACAATGAGCAGTTCTTC
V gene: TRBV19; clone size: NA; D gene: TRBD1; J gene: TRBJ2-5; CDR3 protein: CASRWTGMEETQYF; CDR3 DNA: TGTGCCAGTAGATGGACAGGGATGGAGGAGACCCAGTACTTC
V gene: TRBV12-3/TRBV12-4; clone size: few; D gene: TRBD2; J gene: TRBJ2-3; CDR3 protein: CASNSRLAASTDTQYF; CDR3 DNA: TGTGCCAGCAATTCCCGACTAGCAGCTAGCACAGATACGCAGTATTTT
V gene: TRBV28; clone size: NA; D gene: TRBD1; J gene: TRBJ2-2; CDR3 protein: CASSPRQGAVLSGELFF; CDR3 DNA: TGTGCCAGCAGTCCTAGACAGGGGGCTGTTCTCTCTGGGGAGCTGTTTTTT
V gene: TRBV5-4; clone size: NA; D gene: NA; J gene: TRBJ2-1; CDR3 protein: CASSQRTEYYNEQFF; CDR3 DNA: TGTGCCAGCAGCCAACGGACAGAATACTACAATGAGCAGTTCTTC
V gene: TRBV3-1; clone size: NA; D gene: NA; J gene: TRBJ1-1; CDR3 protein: CASSHGTMNTEAFF; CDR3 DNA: TGTGCCAGCAGCCACGGGACAATGAACACTGAAGCTTTCTTT
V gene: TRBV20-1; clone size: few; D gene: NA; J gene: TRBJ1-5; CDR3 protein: CSASPSVVSNQPQHF; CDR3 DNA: TGCAGTGCTAGTCCGTCGGTGGTTAGCAATCAGCCCCAGCATTTT
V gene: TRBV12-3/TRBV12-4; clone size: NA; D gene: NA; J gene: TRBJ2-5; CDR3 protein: CASSGTAETQYF; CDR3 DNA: TGTGCCAGCAGTGGGACGGCAGAGACCCAGTACTTC
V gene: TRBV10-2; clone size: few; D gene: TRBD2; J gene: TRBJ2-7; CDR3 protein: CASRGGPIYEQYF; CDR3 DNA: TGCGCCAGCAGGGGAGGGCCCATCTACGAGCAGTACTTC
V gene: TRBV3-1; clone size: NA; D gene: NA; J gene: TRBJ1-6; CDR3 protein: CASSQEAFLNSPLHF; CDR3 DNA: TGTGCCAGCAGCCAAGAGGCCTTTCTGAATTCACCCCTCCACTTT
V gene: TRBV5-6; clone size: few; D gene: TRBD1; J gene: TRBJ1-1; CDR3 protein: CASSWTGYTEAFF; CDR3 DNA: TGTGCCAGCAGCTGGACAGGTTACACTGAAGCTTTCTTT